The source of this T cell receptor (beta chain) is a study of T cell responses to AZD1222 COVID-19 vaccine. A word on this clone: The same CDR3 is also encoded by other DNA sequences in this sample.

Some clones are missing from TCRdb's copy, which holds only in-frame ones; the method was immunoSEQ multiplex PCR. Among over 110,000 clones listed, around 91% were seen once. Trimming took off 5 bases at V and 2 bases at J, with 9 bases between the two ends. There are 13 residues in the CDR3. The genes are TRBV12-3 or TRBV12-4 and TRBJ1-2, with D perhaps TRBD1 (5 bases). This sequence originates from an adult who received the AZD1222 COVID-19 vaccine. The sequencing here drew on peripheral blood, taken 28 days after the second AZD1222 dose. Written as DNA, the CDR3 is TGTGCCAGCAGTCCCGACAGAAACTATGGCTACACCTTC. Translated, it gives CASSPDRNYGYTF.